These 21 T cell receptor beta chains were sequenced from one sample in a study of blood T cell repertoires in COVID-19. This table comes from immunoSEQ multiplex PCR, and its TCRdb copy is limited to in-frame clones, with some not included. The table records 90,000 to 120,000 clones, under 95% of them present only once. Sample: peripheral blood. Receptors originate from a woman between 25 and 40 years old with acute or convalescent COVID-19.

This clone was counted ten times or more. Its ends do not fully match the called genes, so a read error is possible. The DNA of the CDR3 is TGTGCCAGCAGCGCCCAGGGGGCCCCCAGCTTC. Translating it yields CASSAQGAPSF. The chain combines TRBV7-9 with TRBJ2-7, with TRBD1 identical over 8 bases. The CDR3 runs to 11 residues. CDR1 and CDR2 (germline): SEHNR, FQNEAQ (reference sequence).

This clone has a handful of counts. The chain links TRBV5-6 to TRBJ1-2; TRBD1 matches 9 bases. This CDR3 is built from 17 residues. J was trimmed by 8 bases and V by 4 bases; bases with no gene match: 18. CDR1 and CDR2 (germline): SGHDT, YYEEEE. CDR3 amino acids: CASSPTGTGLISGGYTF. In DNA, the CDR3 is TGTGCCAGCAGCCCAACCGGGACAGGGTTAATTTCGGGAGGCTACACCTTC. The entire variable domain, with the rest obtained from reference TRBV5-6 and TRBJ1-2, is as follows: DAGVTQSPTHLIKTRGQQVTLRCSPKSGHDTVSWYQQALGQGPQFIFQYYEEEERQRGNFPDRFSGHQFPNYSSELNVNALLLGDSALYLCASSPTGTGLISGGYTFGSGTRLTVV.

The CDR3: CASSLAGSAGPNTEAFF. For the CDR3, the DNA is TGTGCCAGCAGCTTGGCCGGGTCGGCAGGGCCCAACACTGAAGCTTTCTTT. This rearrangement joins TRBV5-6 to TRBJ1-1, with TRBD1 as a possible D gene (5 bases). The CDR3 runs to 17 residues. CDR1 is SGHDT, CDR2 YYEEEE, per germline. The V and J ends lost 0 bases and 2 bases respectively, with 17 bases between them.

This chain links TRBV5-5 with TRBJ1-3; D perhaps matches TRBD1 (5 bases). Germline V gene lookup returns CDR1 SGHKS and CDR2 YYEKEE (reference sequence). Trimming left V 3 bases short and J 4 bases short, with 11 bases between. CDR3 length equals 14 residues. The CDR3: CASSSTGSGNTIYF. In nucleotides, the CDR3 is TGTGCCAGCAGCTCCACAGGATCGGGAAACACCATATATTTT.

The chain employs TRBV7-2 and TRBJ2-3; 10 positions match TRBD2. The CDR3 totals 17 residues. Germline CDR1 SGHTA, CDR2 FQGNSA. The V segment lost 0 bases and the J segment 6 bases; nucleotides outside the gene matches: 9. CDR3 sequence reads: CASSLAGTSAEGDTQYF. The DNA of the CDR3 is TGTGCCAGCAGCTTAGCAGGGACTAGCGCGGAGGGGGATACGCAGTATTTT.

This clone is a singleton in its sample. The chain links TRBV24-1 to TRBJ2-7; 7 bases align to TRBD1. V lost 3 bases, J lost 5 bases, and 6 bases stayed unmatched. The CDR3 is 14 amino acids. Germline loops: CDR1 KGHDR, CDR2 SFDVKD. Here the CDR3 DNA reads TGTGCCACCAGTGATACCGCAGGGGGTCACGAGCAGTACTTC. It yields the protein CATSDTAGGHEQYF.

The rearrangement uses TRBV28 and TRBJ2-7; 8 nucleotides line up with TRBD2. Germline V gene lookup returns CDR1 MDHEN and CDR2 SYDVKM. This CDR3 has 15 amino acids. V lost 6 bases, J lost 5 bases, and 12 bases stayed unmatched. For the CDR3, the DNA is TGTGCCAGCAGCTACCCCGGGACTAGGAGCGACGAGCAGTACTTC. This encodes CASSYPGTRSDEQYF.

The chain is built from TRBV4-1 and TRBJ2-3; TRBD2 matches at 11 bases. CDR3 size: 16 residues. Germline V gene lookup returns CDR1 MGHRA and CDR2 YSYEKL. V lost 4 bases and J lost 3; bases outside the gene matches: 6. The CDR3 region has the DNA TGCGCCAGCAGCCGCACTAGCGGGAGCGAGACAGATACGCAGTATTTT. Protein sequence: CASSRTSGSETDTQYF.

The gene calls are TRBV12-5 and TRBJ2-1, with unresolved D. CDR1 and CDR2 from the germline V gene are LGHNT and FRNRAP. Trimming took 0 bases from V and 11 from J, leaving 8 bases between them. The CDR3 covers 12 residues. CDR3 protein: CASGLVRHQQFF. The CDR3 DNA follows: TGTGCTAGTGGTTTGGTACGACACCAGCAGTTCTTC.

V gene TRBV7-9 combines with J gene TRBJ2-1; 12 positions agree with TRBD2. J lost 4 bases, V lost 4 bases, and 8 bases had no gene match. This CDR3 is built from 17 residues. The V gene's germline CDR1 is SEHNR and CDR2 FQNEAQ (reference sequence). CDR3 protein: CASSSPSGRAYYNEQFF. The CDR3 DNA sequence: TGTGCCAGCAGCTCCCCTAGCGGGAGGGCCTATTACAATGAGCAGTTCTTC.

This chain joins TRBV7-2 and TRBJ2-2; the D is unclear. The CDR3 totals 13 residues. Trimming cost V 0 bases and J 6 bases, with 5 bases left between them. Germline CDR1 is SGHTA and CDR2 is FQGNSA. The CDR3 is CASSLAQAGELFF. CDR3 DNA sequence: TGTGCCAGCAGCTTAGCCCAGGCCGGGGAGCTGTTTTTT.

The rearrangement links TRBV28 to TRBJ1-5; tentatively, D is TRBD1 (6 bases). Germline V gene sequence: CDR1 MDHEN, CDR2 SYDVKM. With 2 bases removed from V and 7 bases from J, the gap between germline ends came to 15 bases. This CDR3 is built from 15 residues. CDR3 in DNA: TGTGCCAGCAGTTTAGTGACAGGTAGTAACCAGCCCCAGCATTTT. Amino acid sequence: CASSLVTGSNQPQHF.

This chain's CDR3 is CAINGLAGDNEQFF. DNA for the CDR3: TGTGCCATCAATGGACTAGCGGGGGATAATGAGCAGTTCTTC. This chain connects TRBV10-3 to TRBJ2-1; 13 nucleotides align to TRBD2. The V and J ends lost 7 bases and 7 bases, in that order; junction bases with no gene match: 4. Germline CDR1 ENHRY, CDR2 SYGVKD. The CDR3 has 14 residues.

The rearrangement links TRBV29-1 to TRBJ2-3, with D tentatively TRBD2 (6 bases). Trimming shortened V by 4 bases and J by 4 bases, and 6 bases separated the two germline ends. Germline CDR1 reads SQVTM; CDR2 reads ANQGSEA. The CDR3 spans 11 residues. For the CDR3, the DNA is TGCAGCGTTGGGGGGGCAGATACGCAGTATTTT. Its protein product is CSVGGADTQYF.

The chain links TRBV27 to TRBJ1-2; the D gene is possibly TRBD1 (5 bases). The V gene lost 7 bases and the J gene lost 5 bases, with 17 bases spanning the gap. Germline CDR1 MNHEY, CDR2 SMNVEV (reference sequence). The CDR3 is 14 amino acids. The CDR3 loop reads CASTSGTLGYGYTF. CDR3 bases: TGTGCCAGCACCTCAGGGACTCTCGGATATGGCTACACCTTC.

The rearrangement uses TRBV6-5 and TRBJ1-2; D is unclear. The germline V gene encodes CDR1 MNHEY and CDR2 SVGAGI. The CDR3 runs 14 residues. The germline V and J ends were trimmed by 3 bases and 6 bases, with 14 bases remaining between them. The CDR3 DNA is TGTGCCAGCAGTTATAGTGGAGGTAGCGATGGCTACACCTTC. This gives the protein CASSYSGGSDGYTF.

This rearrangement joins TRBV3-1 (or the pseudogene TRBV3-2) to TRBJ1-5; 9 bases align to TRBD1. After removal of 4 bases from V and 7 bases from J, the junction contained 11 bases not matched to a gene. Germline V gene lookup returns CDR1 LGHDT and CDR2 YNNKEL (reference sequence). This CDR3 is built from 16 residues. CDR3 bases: TGTGCCAGCAGCCTAGGGACAGGGCCGAAGCGACAGCCCCAGCATTTT. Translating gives CASSLGTGPKRQPQHF.

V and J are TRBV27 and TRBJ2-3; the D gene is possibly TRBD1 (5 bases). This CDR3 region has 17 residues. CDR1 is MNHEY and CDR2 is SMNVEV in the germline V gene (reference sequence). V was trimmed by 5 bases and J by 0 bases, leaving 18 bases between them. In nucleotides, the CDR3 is TGTGCCAGCAGTGCCACAGGTCCGGAAATTAGCACAGATACGCAGTATTTT. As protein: CASSATGPEISTDTQYF.

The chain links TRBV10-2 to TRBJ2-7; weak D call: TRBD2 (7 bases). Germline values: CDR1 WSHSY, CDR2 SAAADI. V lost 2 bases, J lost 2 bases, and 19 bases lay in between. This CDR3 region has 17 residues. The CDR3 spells CASSELEGEGSPYEQYF. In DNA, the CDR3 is TGCGCCAGCAGTGAGCTTGAGGGGGAGGGGAGCCCCTACGAGCAGTACTTC.

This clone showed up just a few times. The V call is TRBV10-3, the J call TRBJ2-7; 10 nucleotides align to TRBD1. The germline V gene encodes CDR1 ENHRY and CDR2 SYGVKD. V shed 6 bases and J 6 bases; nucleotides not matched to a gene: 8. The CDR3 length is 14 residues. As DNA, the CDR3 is TGTGCCATCAGCACCGGGACAGGGGTTATCGAGCAGTACTTC. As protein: CAISTGTGVIEQYF.

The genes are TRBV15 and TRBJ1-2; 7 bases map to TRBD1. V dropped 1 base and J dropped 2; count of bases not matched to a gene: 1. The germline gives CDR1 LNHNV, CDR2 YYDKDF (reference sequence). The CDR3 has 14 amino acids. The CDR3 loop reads CATSRGRGNYGYTF. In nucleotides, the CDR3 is TGTGCCACCAGCAGAGGCAGGGGGAACTATGGCTACACCTTC.